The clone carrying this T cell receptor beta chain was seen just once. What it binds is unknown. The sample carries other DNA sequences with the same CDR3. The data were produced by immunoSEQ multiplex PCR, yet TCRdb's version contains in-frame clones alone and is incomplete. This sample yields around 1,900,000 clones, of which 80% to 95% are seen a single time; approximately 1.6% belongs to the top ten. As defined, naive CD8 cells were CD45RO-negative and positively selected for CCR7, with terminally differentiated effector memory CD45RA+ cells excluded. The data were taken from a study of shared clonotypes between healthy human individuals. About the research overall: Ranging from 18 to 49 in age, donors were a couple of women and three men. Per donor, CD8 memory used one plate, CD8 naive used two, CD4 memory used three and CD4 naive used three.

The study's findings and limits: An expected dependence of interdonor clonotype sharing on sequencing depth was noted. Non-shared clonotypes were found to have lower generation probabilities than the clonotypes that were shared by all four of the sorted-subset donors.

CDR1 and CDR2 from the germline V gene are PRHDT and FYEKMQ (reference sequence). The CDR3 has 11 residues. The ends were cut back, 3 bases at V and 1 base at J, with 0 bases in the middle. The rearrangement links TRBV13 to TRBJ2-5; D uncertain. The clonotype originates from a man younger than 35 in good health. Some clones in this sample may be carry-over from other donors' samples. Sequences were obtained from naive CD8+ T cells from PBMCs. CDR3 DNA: TGTGCCAGCAGCTTCCAAGAGACCCAGTACTTC. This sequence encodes CASSFQETQYF.